The rows below give T cell receptor beta chains drawn from one sample of a study of blood T cell repertoires in COVID-19. Only in-frame clones appear in the TCRdb table, and some are missing; sequencing was by immunoSEQ multiplex PCR. In the table there are fewer than 400,000 clones, approximately 88% of which are singletons. Sequencing input: PBMCs or T cells enriched from blood (not recorded which). The receptors stem from a woman between 18 and 30 years old who had recovered from COVID-19. CDR3s include the opening cysteine and the closing phenylalanine or tryptophan. Each record gives: CDR3 length, D gene, clone size, V gene, J gene, CDR3 DNA, CDR3 protein. A D gene is named only where the DNA matches it firmly. Size is omitted from some rows. Given values are once, few, many or a class for expanded clones.

CDR3 length: 14; D gene: TRBD1; clone size: few; V gene: TRBV10-3; J gene: TRBJ2-3; CDR3 DNA: TGTGCCATTAAGGGGGCCTTTGGCACAGATACGCAGTATTTT; CDR3 protein: CAIKGAFGTDTQYF
CDR3 length: 15; D gene: TRBD2; clone size: -; V gene: TRBV5-4; J gene: TRBJ2-3; CDR3 DNA: TGTGCCAGCAGCCCCATAGCGGGGGGGACAGATACGCAGTATTTT; CDR3 protein: CASSPIAGGTDTQYF
CDR3 length: 16; D gene: -; clone size: once; V gene: TRBV4-3; J gene: TRBJ1-1; CDR3 DNA: TGCGCCAGCAGCCAGGGGGCCCTTGCGGGGAACACTGAAGCTTTCTTT; CDR3 protein: CASSQGALAGNTEAFF
CDR3 length: 17; D gene: TRBD1; clone size: -; V gene: TRBV12-5; J gene: TRBJ1-1; CDR3 DNA: TGTGCTAGTGGTCGTATGACGCAGGGGGCTCTGAACACTGAAGCTTTCTTT; CDR3 protein: CASGRMTQGALNTEAFF
CDR3 length: 13; D gene: -; clone size: once; V gene: TRBV6-5; J gene: TRBJ1-1; CDR3 DNA: TGTGCCAGCAGTATGACACGGGACTATGAAGCTTTCTTT; CDR3 protein: CASSMTRDYEAFF
CDR3 length: 15; D gene: -; clone size: -; V gene: TRBV11-2; J gene: TRBJ1-6; CDR3 DNA: TGTGCCAGCAGCACCAACAGGGCCCCTAATTCACCCCTCCACTTT; CDR3 protein: CASSTNRAPNSPLHF
CDR3 length: 15; D gene: -; clone size: -; V gene: TRBV4-3; J gene: TRBJ2-5; CDR3 DNA: TGCGCCAGCAGCCCCCACCAGGGCGGAAAAGAGACCCAGTACTTC; CDR3 protein: CASSPHQGGKETQYF
CDR3 length: 13; D gene: -; clone size: -; V gene: TRBV5-1; J gene: TRBJ1-6; CDR3 DNA: TGCGCCAGCAGCCCAGGGGATAATTCACCCCTCCACTTT; CDR3 protein: CASSPGDNSPLHF
CDR3 length: 15; D gene: -; clone size: -; V gene: TRBV7-6; J gene: TRBJ2-1; CDR3 DNA: TGTGCCAGCAGTTCAACAGGGAGCTCCTACAATGAGCAGTTCTTC; CDR3 protein: CASSSTGSSYNEQFF
CDR3 length: 14; D gene: TRBD2; clone size: -; V gene: TRBV10-3; J gene: TRBJ2-1; CDR3 DNA: TGTGCCATCTCTGGACTAGCTGACTCCGATGAGCAGTTCTTC; CDR3 protein: CAISGLADSDEQFF
CDR3 length: 12; D gene: -; clone size: -; V gene: TRBV7-8; J gene: TRBJ2-1; CDR3 DNA: TGTGCCAGCAGCTTAAGAAACGGTGAGCAGTTCTTC; CDR3 protein: CASSLRNGEQFF
CDR3 length: 17; D gene: -; clone size: -; V gene: TRBV3-1/TRBV3-2; J gene: TRBJ2-1; CDR3 DNA: TGTGCCAGCAGCAAACAGGGTTCCGCTGGGCCGTACAATGAGCAGTTCTTC; CDR3 protein: CASSKQGSAGPYNEQFF
CDR3 length: 14; D gene: TRBD1; clone size: -; V gene: TRBV7-3; J gene: TRBJ1-2; CDR3 DNA: TGTGCCAGCAGCCGAGACAGGGGCCTCTATGGCTACACCTTC; CDR3 protein: CASSRDRGLYGYTF
CDR3 length: 17; D gene: TRBD1; clone size: -; V gene: TRBV28; J gene: TRBJ1-5; CDR3 DNA: TGTGCCAGCAGCCCACCGTCATACAGGGGACGGAATCAGCCCCAGCATTTT; CDR3 protein: CASSPPSYRGRNQPQHF
CDR3 length: 14; D gene: TRBD1; clone size: -; V gene: TRBV24-1; J gene: TRBJ1-2; CDR3 DNA: TGTGCCACCAGTGATTCTGGGACAGGGGAAGGCTACACCTTC; CDR3 protein: CATSDSGTGEGYTF